Presented here are 21 T cell receptor beta chains from one specimen sequenced in a study of T cells in localized non-small cell lung cancer. Some clones are missing from TCRdb's copy, which holds only in-frame ones; the method was immunoSEQ multiplex PCR. The sample records around 140,000 clones, around 90% being singletons. The material was peripheral blood, obtained before any cancer treatment. The receptors shown here come from a female donor older than 55 with stage I lung adenocarcinoma.

This chain connects TRBV7-3 to TRBJ2-7, with 7 nucleotides matching TRBD1. The J segment lost 6 bases and the V segment lost 3 bases, leaving 8 bases of the junction unmatched. This CDR3 is built from 14 residues. CDR1 is SGHTA, CDR2 FQGTGA, per germline. The CDR3 region has the DNA TGTGCCAGCAGCTTTCGACAGGGCCCTGGCGAGCAGTACTTC. Translating gives CASSFRQGPGEQYF.

The chain couples TRBV19 to TRBJ1-2; no reliable D call. Germline-derived CDR1 and CDR2 are LNHDA and SQIVND (reference sequence). There are 13 residues in the CDR3. V lost 10 bases, J lost 7 bases, and 19 bases lay in between. This CDR3 is CATTATYLTGYTF. The CDR3 DNA follows: TGTGCCACCACAGCGACGTACTTAACTGGCTACACCTTC.

V gene TRBV29-1 combines with J gene TRBJ2-2; D gene ambiguous. CDR3 length equals 14 residues. The V gene's germline CDR1 is SQVTM and CDR2 ANQGSEA. The V gene lost 2 bases and the J gene lost 5 bases, with 12 bases spanning the gap. The CDR3 nucleotides read TGCAGCGTTGAAATGAGCCTCACTACCGGGGAGCTGTTTTTT. It yields the protein CSVEMSLTTGELFF.

This chain joins TRBV11-2 and TRBJ1-3; D ambiguous. The CDR3 spans 14 residues. Between the trimmed V and J ends, which lost 7 bases and 13 bases, there was a span of 23 bases. The germline gives CDR1 SGHAT, CDR2 FQNNGV. The CDR3 loop is CASNLDSPPCWIYF. CDR3 DNA: TGTGCCAGCAACCTGGATTCCCCCCCCTGCTGGATATATTTT.

The chain recombines TRBV14 with TRBJ2-1; no firm D call. The ends were cut back, 0 bases at V and 9 bases at J, with 12 bases in the middle. CDR1 is SGHDN and CDR2 is FVKESK in the germline V gene. CDR3 length: 14 residues. This CDR3 reads CASSQDSRKAEQFF. As DNA, the CDR3 is TGTGCCAGCAGCCAAGATTCGCGAAAGGCTGAGCAGTTCTTC.

This clone came up once. The chain couples TRBV7-6 to TRBJ2-1, with 9 positions matching TRBD1. V lost 5 bases and J lost 2; bases outside the gene matches: 4. The CDR3 length is 15 residues. CDR1 SGHVS and CDR2 FNYEAQ come from the germline V gene. The CDR3 region is CASSRTGDPYNEQFF. The CDR3 nucleotides are TGTGCCAGCAGCCGGACAGGGGACCCCTACAATGAGCAGTTCTTC. The full variable domain, in which reference TRBV7-6 and TRBJ2-1 provide the parts outside the CDR3, is GAGVSQSPRYKVTKRGQDVALRCDPISGHVSLYWYRQALGQGPEFLTYFNYEAQQDKSGLPNDRFSAERPEGSISTLTIQRTEQRDSAMYRCASSRTGDPYNEQFFGPGTRLTVL.

The chain links TRBV9 to TRBJ1-2, with D perhaps matching TRBD1 (6 bases). The V end lost 3 bases, the J end lost 0 bases, and 15 bases lay between the germline ends. Per germline, CDR1 SGDLS and CDR2 YYNGEE. The CDR3 has 16 amino acids. CDR3 in amino acids: CASSGDPGHANYGYTF. Written as DNA, the CDR3 is TGTGCCAGCAGCGGGGATCCGGGACACGCTAACTATGGCTACACCTTC. Drawing the rest from reference TRBV9 and TRBJ1-2, the complete variable domain is DSGVTQTPKHLITATGQRVTLRCSPRSGDLSVYWYQQSLDQGLQFLIQYYNGEERAKGNILERFSAQQFPDLHSELNLSSLELGDSALYFCASSGDPGHANYGYTFGSGTRLTVV.

The chain links TRBV7-3 to TRBJ1-3, with 9 positions matching TRBD1. The ends lost 2 bases at V and 8 bases at J; junction bases unmatched: 7. CDR1 is SGHTA and CDR2 is FQGTGA in the germline V gene. The CDR3 runs 15 residues. The CDR3 DNA reads as TGTGCCAGCAGCTTACTAGGGACAGGGACAGACACCATATATTTT. Amino acid sequence: CASSLLGTGTDTIYF.

This clone has a single count. V and J are TRBV28 and TRBJ2-6, with 7 positions matching TRBD1. V was clipped by 10 bases and J by 0 bases; unmatched bases: 9. This CDR3 is built from 16 residues. Germline V gene data show CDR1 as MDHEN and CDR2 as SYDVKM. The CDR3 sequence is CAIYGQAGSGANVLTF. The CDR3 coding sequence is TGTGCCATTTACGGACAGGCTGGCTCTGGGGCCAACGTCCTGACTTTC.

Worth noting for this clone: Other DNA sequences within the sample encode an identical CDR3. The chain carries TRBV5-4 and TRBJ2-2, with D unresolved. The CDR3 has 13 amino acids. Between the trimmed V and J ends, which lost 4 bases and 4 bases, there was a span of 8 bases. CDR1 and CDR2 from the germline V gene are SGHNT and YYREEE (reference sequence). The CDR3 nucleotides are TGTGCCAGCAGCCTGGACCCCACCGGGGAGCTGTTTTTT. The encoded protein is CASSLDPTGELFF.

This clone was seen once. The gene calls are TRBV7-9 and TRBJ2-7; D unclear. Germline loops: CDR1 SEHNR, CDR2 FQNEAQ (reference sequence). This CDR3 region has 14 residues. The V end lost 2 bases, the J end lost 0 bases, and 8 bases lay between the germline ends. The CDR3 nucleotides read TGTGCCAGCAGCTTAAACGGCGTCTCCTACGAGCAGTACTTC. Translation gives CASSLNGVSYEQYF.

The J gene is TRBJ2-1, the V gene TRBV18; no reliable D call. V shed 1 base and J shed 8 bases, with 9 bases lying between them. Germline-derived CDR1 and CDR2 are KGHSH and LQKENI. The length of the CDR3 is 13 residues. This CDR3 reads CASSPLLADEQFF. Written as DNA, the CDR3 is TGTGCCAGCTCACCACTCTTAGCAGATGAGCAGTTCTTC.

This rearrangement joins TRBV9 to TRBJ2-1; 8 bases line up with TRBD2. CDR1 is SGDLS, CDR2 YYNGEE, per germline. J lost 7 bases, V lost 1 base, and 7 bases had no gene match. This CDR3 comprises 15 residues. The CDR3 loop reads CASSVSSGITNEQFF. The DNA for the CDR3 is TGTGCCAGCAGCGTAAGTAGCGGGATTACTAATGAGCAGTTCTTC.

Only one count was recorded for this clone. This chain joins TRBV4-1 and TRBJ1-2, with 9 bases aligning to TRBD1. This CDR3 comprises 13 residues. The J segment lost 7 bases and the V segment lost 5 bases, leaving 5 bases of the junction unmatched. Germline lookup yields CDR1 MGHRA and CDR2 YSYEKL. The CDR3 sequence is CASSDRDRVGYTF. As DNA, the CDR3 is TGCGCCAGCAGCGACCGGGACAGGGTTGGCTACACCTTC.

V and J are TRBV14 and TRBJ1-4, with D tentatively TRBD1 (5 bases). The CDR3 is 16 amino acids. The germline V and J ends were trimmed by 4 bases and 7 bases, with 19 bases remaining between them. Per germline, CDR1 SGHDN and CDR2 FVKESK. The CDR3 sequence is CASSRDLGTSGEKLFF. CDR3 nucleotide sequence: TGTGCCAGCAGCCGTGACCTTGGGACCTCTGGTGAAAAACTGTTTTTT. Full variable domain (rest looked up from reference TRBV14 and TRBJ1-4): EAGVTQFPSHSVIEKGQTVTLRCDPISGHDNLYWYRRVMGKEIKFLLHFVKESKQDESGMPNNRFLAERTGGTYSTLKVQPAELEDSGVYFCASSRDLGTSGEKLFFGSGTQLSVL.

V and J are TRBV7-9 and TRBJ2-2, with a tentative D call TRBD2 (6 bases). Germline V gives CDR1 SEHNR, CDR2 FQNEAQ (reference sequence). The CDR3 length is 15 residues. V was cut by 1 base and J by 5 bases, with 11 bases left in between. CDR3 amino acids: CASSLGSGTTGELFF. CDR3 bases: TGTGCCAGCAGCTTAGGTAGCGGTACTACCGGGGAGCTGTTTTTT.

Only a few counts were recorded for this clone. The chain uses TRBV28 and TRBJ1-2, with D perhaps TRBD1 (6 bases). Germline V gives CDR1 MDHEN, CDR2 SYDVKM. The CDR3 runs to 13 residues. Trimming removed 3 bases at V and 8 bases at J, with 13 bases between. In DNA form, the CDR3 reads TGTGCCAGCAGTTTGGTGGGGGGCTTGGGCTACACCTTC. Protein: CASSLVGGLGYTF.

Concerning this clone itself: At the DNA level, this CDR3 is encoded by other sequences in the same sample as well. The genes are TRBV6-5 and TRBJ1-2, with 7 bases that match TRBD1. There are 13 residues in the CDR3. V shed 6 bases, J shed 5 bases, and the junction held 6 bases outside the gene matches. CDR1 and CDR2 (germline): MNHEY, SVGAGI. The CDR3 spells CASSQQGQYGYTF. In nucleotides, the CDR3 is TGTGCCAGCAGCCAACAGGGGCAATATGGCTACACCTTC.

The chain couples TRBV23-1 to TRBJ1-3; D uncertain. TRBV23-1 qualifies as an ORF whose function is uncertain. Between the trimmed V and J ends, which lost 4 bases and 4 bases, there was a span of 32 bases. This CDR3 has 21 residues. The CDR3 DNA reads as TGCGCCAGCAGTCTCAAGGGCAAAAACTGTGAGGTATTCAAGTCAGGAAACACCATATATTTT. Residues: CASSLKGKNCEVFKSGNTIYF.

The chain combines TRBV7-2 with TRBJ2-1, with a tentative D call TRBD2 (7 bases). The V end lost 7 bases, the J end lost 6 bases, and 19 bases lay between the germline ends. CDR1 SGHTA and CDR2 FQGNSA come from the germline V gene. The CDR3 is 15 residues long. CDR3 residues: CASNQRDLGGNEQFF. The CDR3 DNA reads as TGTGCCAGCAACCAGCGGGACCTAGGGGGCAATGAGCAGTTCTTC.

The chain carries TRBV7-9 and TRBJ2-2; no firm D call. V was cut by 2 bases and J by 5 bases, with 9 bases left in between. Per the germline V gene, CDR1 is SEHNR and CDR2 is FQNEAQ (reference sequence). CDR3 length equals 14 residues. CDR3 DNA sequence: TGTGCCAGCAGCTTAACGATTAGTACCGGGGAGCTGTTTTTT. Translated, it gives CASSLTISTGELFF. Variable domain in full (rest from reference TRBV7-9 and TRBJ2-2): DTGVSQNPRHKITKRGQNVTFRCDPISEHNRLYWYRQTLGQGPEFLTYFQNEAQLEKSRLLSDRFSAERPKGSFSTLEIQRTEQGDSAMYLCASSLTISTGELFFGEGSRLTVL.